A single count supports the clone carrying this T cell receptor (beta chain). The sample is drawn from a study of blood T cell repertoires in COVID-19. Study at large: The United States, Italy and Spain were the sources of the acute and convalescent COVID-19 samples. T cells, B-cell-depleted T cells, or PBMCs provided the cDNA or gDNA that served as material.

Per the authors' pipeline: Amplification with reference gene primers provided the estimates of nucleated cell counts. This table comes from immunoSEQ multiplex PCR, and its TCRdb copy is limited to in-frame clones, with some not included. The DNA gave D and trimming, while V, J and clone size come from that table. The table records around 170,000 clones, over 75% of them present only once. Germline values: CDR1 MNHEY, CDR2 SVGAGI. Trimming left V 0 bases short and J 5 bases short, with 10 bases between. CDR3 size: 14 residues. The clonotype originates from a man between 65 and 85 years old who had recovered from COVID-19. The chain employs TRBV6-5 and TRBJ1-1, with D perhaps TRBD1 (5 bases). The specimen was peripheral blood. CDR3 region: CASSYSKGRTEAFF. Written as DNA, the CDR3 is TGTGCCAGCAGTTACTCGAAGGGGAGGACTGAAGCTTTCTTT.